This T cell receptor (beta chain) was documented in a study of Graves' ophthalmopathy and Graves' hyperthyroidism. CDR1 and CDR2 (germline): SQVTM, ANQGSEA. The CDR3 covers 15 residues. Trimming left V 1 base short and J 2 bases short, with 14 bases between. TCR beta CDR3 amplification used RNA transcripts. Amplification began with first-round RT-PCR using HTBI primers, then second-round multiplex PCR was performed. MiXCR, applied by TCRdb to the multiplex PCR reads, yields one record per CDR3 protein. This sample has 900,000 to 1,200,000 distinct CDR3 sequences, with roughly two fifths found just once. This clonotype has at least ten counts.

The TCR comes from an adult man with Graves' hyperthyroidism. The V and J genes are TRBV29-1 and TRBJ2-5; D is perhaps TRBD1 or TRBD2 (5 bases each). Input material: peripheral blood or thyroid tissue (not recorded which). The CDR3 region is CSVEVPTAAQETQYF. CDR3 nucleotides: TGCAGCGTTGAAGTCCCGACAGCGGCGCAAGAGACCCAGTACTTC.